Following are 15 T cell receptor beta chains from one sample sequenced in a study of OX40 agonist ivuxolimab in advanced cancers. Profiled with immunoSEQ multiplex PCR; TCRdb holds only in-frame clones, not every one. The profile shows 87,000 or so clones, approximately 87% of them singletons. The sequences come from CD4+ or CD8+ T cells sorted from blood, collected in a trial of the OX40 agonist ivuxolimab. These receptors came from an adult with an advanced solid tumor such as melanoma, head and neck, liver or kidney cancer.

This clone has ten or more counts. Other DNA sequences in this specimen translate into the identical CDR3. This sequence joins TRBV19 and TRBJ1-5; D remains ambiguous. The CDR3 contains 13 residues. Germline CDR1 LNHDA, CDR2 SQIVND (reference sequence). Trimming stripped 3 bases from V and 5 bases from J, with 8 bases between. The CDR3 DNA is TGTGCCAGTAGTATGGGCCGAGATCAGCCCCAGCATTTT. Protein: CASSMGRDQPQHF.

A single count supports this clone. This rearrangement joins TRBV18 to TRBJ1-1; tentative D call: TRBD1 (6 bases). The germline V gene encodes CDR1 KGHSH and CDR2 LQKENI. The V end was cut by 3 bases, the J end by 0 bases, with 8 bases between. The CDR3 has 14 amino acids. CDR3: CASSPRTVNTEAFF. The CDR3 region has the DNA TGTGCCAGCTCACCGAGGACAGTGAACACTGAAGCTTTCTTT.

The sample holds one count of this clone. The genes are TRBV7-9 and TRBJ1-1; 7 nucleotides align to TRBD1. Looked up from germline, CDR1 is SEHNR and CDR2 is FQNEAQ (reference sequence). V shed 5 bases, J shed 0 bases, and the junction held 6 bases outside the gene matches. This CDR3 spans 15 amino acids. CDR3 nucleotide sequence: TGTGCCAGCAGCCCCACGGGACAGCTGAACACTGAAGCTTTCTTT. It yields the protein CASSPTGQLNTEAFF.

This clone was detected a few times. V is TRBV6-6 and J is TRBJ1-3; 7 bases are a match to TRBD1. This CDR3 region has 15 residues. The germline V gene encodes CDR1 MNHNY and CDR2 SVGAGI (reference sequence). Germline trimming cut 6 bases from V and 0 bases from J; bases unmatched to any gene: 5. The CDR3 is CASSLGQVSGNTIYF. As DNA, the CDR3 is TGTGCCAGCAGCCTCGGACAGGTCTCTGGAAACACCATATATTTT.

The DNA for the CDR3 is TGTGCCAGCACCGGGACCTATAATTCACCCCTCCACTTT. This codes for CASTGTYNSPLHF. The V and J genes are TRBV11-2 and TRBJ1-6; D ambiguous. This CDR3 has 13 amino acids. The V end was cut by 7 bases, the J end by 2 bases, with 6 bases between. The germline V gene encodes CDR1 SGHAT and CDR2 FQNNGV.

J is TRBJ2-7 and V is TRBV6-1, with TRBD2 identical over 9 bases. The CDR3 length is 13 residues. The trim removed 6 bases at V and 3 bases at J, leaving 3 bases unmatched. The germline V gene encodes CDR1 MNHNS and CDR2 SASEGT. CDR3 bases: TGTGCCAGCAGGAGGACTAGCGTCTACGAGCAGTACTTC. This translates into CASRRTSVYEQYF.

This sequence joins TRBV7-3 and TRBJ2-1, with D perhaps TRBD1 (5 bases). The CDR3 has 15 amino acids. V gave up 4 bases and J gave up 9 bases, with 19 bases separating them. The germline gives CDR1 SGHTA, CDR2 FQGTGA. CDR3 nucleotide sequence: TGTGCCAGCAGCTCGAATGCCCAGGGAAGGGGTGAGCAGTTCTTC. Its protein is CASSSNAQGRGEQFF.

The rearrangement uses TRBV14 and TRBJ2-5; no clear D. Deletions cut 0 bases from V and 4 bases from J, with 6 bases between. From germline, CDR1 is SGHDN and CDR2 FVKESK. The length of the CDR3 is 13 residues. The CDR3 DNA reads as TGTGCCAGCAGCCAAGATCTACGAGAGACCCAGTACTTC. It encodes CASSQDLRETQYF.

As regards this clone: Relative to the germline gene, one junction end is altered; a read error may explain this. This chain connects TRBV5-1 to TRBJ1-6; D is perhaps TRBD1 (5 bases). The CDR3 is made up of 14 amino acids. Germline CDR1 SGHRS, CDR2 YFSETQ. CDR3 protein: CASSLFRVNSPLHF. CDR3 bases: TGTGCCAGCAGCTTGTTCAGGGTCAATTCACCCCTCCACTTT.

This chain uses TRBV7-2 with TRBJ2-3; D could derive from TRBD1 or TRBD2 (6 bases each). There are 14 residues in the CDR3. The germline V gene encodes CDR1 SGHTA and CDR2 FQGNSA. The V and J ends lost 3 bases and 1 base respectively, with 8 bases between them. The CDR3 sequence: CASSLRGGTDTQYF. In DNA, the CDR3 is TGTGCCAGCAGCTTGAGGGGGGGCACAGATACGCAGTATTTT.

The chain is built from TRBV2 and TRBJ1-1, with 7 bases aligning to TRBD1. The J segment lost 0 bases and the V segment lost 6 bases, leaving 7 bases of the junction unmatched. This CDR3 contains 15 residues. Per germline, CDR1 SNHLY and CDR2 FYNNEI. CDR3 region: CASRGQGVMNTEAFF. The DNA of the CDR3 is TGTGCCAGCAGAGGGCAGGGGGTCATGAACACTGAAGCTTTCTTT. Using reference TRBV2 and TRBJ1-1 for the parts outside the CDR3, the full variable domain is EPEVTQTPSHQVTQMGQEVILRCVPISNHLYFYWYRQILGQKVEFLVSFYNNEISEKSEIFDDQFSVERPDGSNFTLKIRSTKLEDSAMYFCASRGQGVMNTEAFFGQGTRLTVV.

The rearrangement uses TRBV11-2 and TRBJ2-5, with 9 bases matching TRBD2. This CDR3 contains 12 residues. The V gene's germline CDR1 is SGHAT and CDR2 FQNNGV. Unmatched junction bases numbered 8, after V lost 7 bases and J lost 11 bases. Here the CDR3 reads CASNIAGAKQYF. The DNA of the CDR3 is TGTGCCAGCAACATAGCGGGAGCGAAGCAGTACTTC.

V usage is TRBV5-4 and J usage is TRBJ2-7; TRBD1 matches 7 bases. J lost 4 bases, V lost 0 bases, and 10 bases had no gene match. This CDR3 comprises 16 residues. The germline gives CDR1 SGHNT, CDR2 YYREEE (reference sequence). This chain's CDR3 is CASSLADRGQGYEQYF. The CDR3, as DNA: TGTGCCAGCAGCTTGGCCGATAGGGGGCAGGGGTACGAGCAGTACTTC.

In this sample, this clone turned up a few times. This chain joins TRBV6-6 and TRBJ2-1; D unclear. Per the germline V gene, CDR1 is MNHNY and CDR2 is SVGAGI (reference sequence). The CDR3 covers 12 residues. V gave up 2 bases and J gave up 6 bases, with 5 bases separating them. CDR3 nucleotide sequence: TGTGCCAGCAGTTACGTGAGCAATGAGCAGTTCTTC. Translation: CASSYVSNEQFF.

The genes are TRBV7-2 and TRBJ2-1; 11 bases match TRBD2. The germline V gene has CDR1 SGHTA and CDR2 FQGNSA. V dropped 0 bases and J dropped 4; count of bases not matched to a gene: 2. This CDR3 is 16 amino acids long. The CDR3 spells CASSLAGLAAYNEQFF. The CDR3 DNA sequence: TGTGCCAGCAGCTTAGCGGGACTAGCGGCGTACAATGAGCAGTTCTTC.